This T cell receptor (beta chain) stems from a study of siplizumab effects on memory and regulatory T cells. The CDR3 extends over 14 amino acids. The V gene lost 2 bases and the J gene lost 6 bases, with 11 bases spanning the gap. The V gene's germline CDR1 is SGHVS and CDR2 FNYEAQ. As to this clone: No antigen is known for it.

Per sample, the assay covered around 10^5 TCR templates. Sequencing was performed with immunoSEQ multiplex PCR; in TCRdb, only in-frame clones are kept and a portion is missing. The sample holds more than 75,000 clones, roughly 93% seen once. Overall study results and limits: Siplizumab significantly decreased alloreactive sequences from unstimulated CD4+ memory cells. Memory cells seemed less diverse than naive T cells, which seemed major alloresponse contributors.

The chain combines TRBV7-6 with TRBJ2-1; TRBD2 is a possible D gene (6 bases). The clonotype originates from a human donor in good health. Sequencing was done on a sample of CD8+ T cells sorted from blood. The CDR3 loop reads CASSLSGLSNEQFF. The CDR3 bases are TGTGCCAGCAGCTTATCTGGACTAAGCAATGAGCAGTTCTTC.